What follows describes a single T cell receptor beta chain. In the original workflow: Nucleated cell number was recorded as an estimate derived from reference gene primer amplification. Data came from immunoSEQ multiplex PCR; TCRdb stores just in-frame clones and leaves some out. That table furnishes V, J and clone size, whereas the DNA furnished D and trimming. The table has approximately 150,000 clones, roughly 88% seen once. Germline V lookup: CDR1 KGHSH, CDR2 LQKENI. The ends were cut back, 3 bases at V and 1 base at J, with 12 bases in the middle. The CDR3 sequence is 16 residues long. This sample stems from a study of blood T cell repertoires in COVID-19. Study background: The origin of the acute and convalescent COVID-19 samples was the United States, Italy and Spain.

The sample taken for sequencing was peripheral blood. The sequence derives from a man younger than 35 with COVID-19, enrolled during active disease. The J gene is TRBJ2-2, the V gene TRBV18; tentative D call: TRBD1 (5 bases). The CDR3 coding sequence is TGTGCCAGCTCACCCCACCCAGGGATGAACACCGGGGAGCTGTTTTTT. This encodes CASSPHPGMNTGELFF.